This T cell receptor beta chain was identified during a study of T cells in Graves' hyperthyroidism and ophthalmopathy (dated by TCRdb to about 2019). Describing the broader study: A discovery cohort of about 100 patients, approximately 44 with Graves' ophthalmopathy and 55 to 60 with stable Graves' hyperthyroidism, was used to find distinguishing TCR V-J signatures. According to the paper, TCR Vbeta CDR3 sequencing was carried out on about 140 peripheral blood samples, which came from under 50 ophthalmopathy, under 85 hyperthyroidism and 17 progressor patients. The 85 to 100 discovery patients were randomly split 7:3 into training and test sets. After sampling, hyperthyroidism patients received methimazole starting at 30 mg daily, and ophthalmopathy patients received high-dose intravenous methylprednisolone. The study also compared thyroid tissue and blood T-cell repertoires from about six Graves' hyperthyroidism patients. Prospective prediction of ophthalmopathy was tested in an independent validation cohort consisting of roughly 19 hyperthyroidism patients and approximately 16 patients who later progressed to ophthalmopathy. Results and caveats for the whole study, not just this receptor: Ophthalmopathy was separated from stable hyperthyroidism by a 13 V-J signature model, with 87.88% sensitivity and roughly 84% specificity obtained in cross-validation and 80%/75% obtained in testing. Sample size was not statistically predetermined, and investigators were not blinded to group allocation. Most expanded thyroid clonotypes (frequency above 0.001) were also detected in blood, suggesting blood repertoires may reflect thyroid immune responses. In validation, the model predicted progression to ophthalmopathy a median of about 6.8 months before onset, with roughly 70% sensitivity and roughly 73% specificity.

A note on this clonotype: The antigen this receptor binds is unknown. Base qualities are not at hand, and no much larger clone is one base apart.

Patients with uncontrolled infections, other autoimmune diseases, pregnancy or lactation were excluded. Diagnoses were established on the basis of clinical symptoms, serum thyroxine and TRAb, thyroid ultrasound, and orbital computed tomography. Trizol reagent was used to extract total RNA, and RNA quality was then checked on an Agilent 2100 Bioanalyzer. Its CDR3 holds 17 amino acids, cysteine through phenylalanine. The kept DNA is CDR3 alone, 51 bases in frame from the first base. CDR1 and CDR2 are drawn from the germline V gene: SGHVS, FQNEAQ. V is reduced by 1 base and J by 0 bases, leaving a spacing of 13 bases between them. The TCR beta CDR3 regions were amplified from the RNA transcripts. The TCR CDR3 was subjected to a first round of RT-PCR using the HTBI primer set and the Qiagen OneStep RT-PCR kit. Libraries were constructed in a second round of multiplex PCR, after which size selection and purification were carried out. Sequencing of the libraries was done on an Illumina HiSeq2000 using paired-end 100 bp reads. As for the original processing: SOAPnuke was used to process the raw data, removing reads that contained adapters or uncalled bases, had a mean Phred below 15, or lacked an exact match to the constant primer or identifier. COPE v1.2.5 was used to merge high-quality paired reads, and clonotypes were defined as unique nucleotide sequences. Clonotypes were aligned to IMGT TRBV, TRBD and TRBJ reference segments using MiTCR v1.1. The analysis was restricted to V-J combinations with a frequency above 0.0001, which together covered 99.2% of the repertoires. The TCS score was defined as F50 (clonal expansion) divided by E x V (chaos), with BLOSUM62-based TCRdist calculated between CDR3 peptides within each V-J. Welch's t-statistics and random forest reduced 500 to 650 V-J features to 13, which were used in a naive Bayes classifier (R e1071). Thyroid-blood repertoire similarity was quantified with the Morisita-Horn index. Using fastp at Q25 and MiXCR, TCRdb reprocessed the public reads and kept productive beta chains. Identical CDR3 protein sequences are pooled into one entry, listed with their most common genes and DNA. The V and J calls reflect TCRdb's pipeline rather than the authors' work. The sample includes about 570,000 distinct CDR3 sequences, with about 45% observed a single time. The leading ten clones occupy around 19% of the sample.

The source material was peripheral blood or thyroid tissue (not recorded which). The clonotype originates from an adult woman with Graves' disease, either hyperthyroidism or ophthalmopathy (not recorded which). The V gene is TRBV7-8 and the J gene is TRBJ1-5; perhaps TRBD1 is the D gene, with 6 bases matching. The CDR3 amino acid sequence is: CASSLGTGPYSNQPQHF. The nucleotides read TGTGCCAGCAGCTTAGGTACAGGGCCCTATAGCAATCAGCCCCAGCATTTT.